The rows below give T cell receptor beta chains drawn from one sample of a study of T cells after yellow fever vaccination. One entry per CDR3 protein, called by TCRdb with MiXCR from the 5' RACE reads. The sample holds 250,000 or so distinct CDR3 sequences; about 3.5% are singletons and the top ten take about 19%. Source: PBMCs, taken 15 days after the yellow fever booster vaccination. The receptors were sampled from a young man who received the YFV17D yellow fever vaccine. The CDR3 runs from the conserved cysteine through the conserved F or W. Each record gives: V gene, J gene, D gene, clone size, CDR3 DNA, CDR3 protein. A D gene is named only where the DNA matches it firmly. The size of a clone is reported for some rows only, either as once, few or many, or as a class for expanded clones.

>TRBV7-9|TRBJ1-4|.|many
TGTGCCAGCAGCTCCCCAGTAGGGAGAGCAACTAATGAAAAACTGTTTTTT
CASSSPVGRATNEKLFF
>TRBV7-9|TRBJ2-5|TRBD2|many
TGTGCCAGCAGCTCCCTCGGACTAGCGGGTTTCCAAGAGACCCAGTACTTC
CASSSLGLAGFQETQYF
>TRBV20-1|TRBJ2-5|TRBD2|many
TGCAGTGCTACCCCACTAGCGGGGCTGCAAGAGACCCAGTACTTC
CSATPLAGLQETQYF
>TRBV20-1|TRBJ1-2|.|many
TGCAGTGCCCCTGCGGTGGGGCTCTATGGCTACACCTTC
CSAPAVGLYGYTF
>TRBV6-5|TRBJ2-2|.|many
TGTGCCAGCAGTTACGGGGTTGGGGCCGGGGAGCTGTTTTTT
CASSYGVGAGELFF
>TRBV25-1|TRBJ2-5|.|many
TGTGCCAGCAGTGGACGGGGAGCCCAAGAGACCCAGTACTTC
CASSGRGAQETQYF
>TRBV7-6|TRBJ2-1|TRBD2|.
TGTGCCAGCAGCTCCATCCCGGGACTAGCGGGGGGCGAGCAGTTCTTC
CASSSIPGLAGGEQFF
>TRBV7-2|TRBJ1-6|.|many
TGTGCCAGCAGCTTTAGACAGAACGATAATTCACCCCTCCACTTT
CASSFRQNDNSPLHF
>TRBV9|TRBJ2-3|.|many
TGTGCCAGCAGCGTAGGAGTTTTCGGCCCTAGCACAGATACGCAGTATTTT
CASSVGVFGPSTDTQYF
>TRBV7-7|TRBJ1-4|.|many
TGTGCTAGCAGCAGGGACATTCGCGAAAAACTGTTTTTT
CASSRDIREKLFF
>TRBV6-5|TRBJ1-1|.|many
TGTGCCAGCAGTCAAGGGACGGCCACTGAAGCTTTCTTT
CASSQGTATEAFF
>TRBV6-2/TRBV6-3|TRBJ2-5|.|many
TGTGCCAGCAGCCCGGGACAAGTACAAGAGACCCAGTACTTC
CASSPGQVQETQYF
>TRBV25-1|TRBJ2-2|TRBD1|.
TGTGCCAGCAGTGAATCCCCTACAGGGGGGAACACCGGGGAGCTGTTTTTT
CASSESPTGGNTGELFF
>TRBV5-1|TRBJ2-3|.|many
TGCGCCAGCAGCTCACCTCTTGCGGGGTCGGCAGATACGCAGTATTTT
CASSSPLAGSADTQYF
>TRBV6-5|TRBJ1-5|TRBD1|many
TGTGCCAGCAGTTACTCCGGACAGGGGGCTGGGGCTCAGCCCCAGCATTTT
CASSYSGQGAGAQPQHF
>TRBV11-1|TRBJ2-6|TRBD1|many
TGTGCCAGCAGACAGGGGACCGGGGCCAACGTCCTGACTTTC
CASRQGTGANVLTF
>TRBV10-3|TRBJ1-1|TRBD1|many
TGTGCCATCAGTGAGGGACAGGGGTTCGGCACTGAAGCTTTCTTT
CAISEGQGFGTEAFF
>TRBV7-8|TRBJ2-2|.|.
TGTGCCAGCAGCTCGGCATTGAGTGTAGGGGAGCTGTTTTTT
CASSSALSVGELFF
>TRBV12-3/TRBV12-4|TRBJ2-6|.|many
TGTGCCAGCAGTTTAGGGAACTCTGGGGCCAACGTCCTGACTTTC
CASSLGNSGANVLTF
>TRBV7-7|TRBJ2-5|TRBD2|many
TGTGCTAGCAGCTTAGGGCGGGGGAGCCAAGAGACCCAGTACTTC
CASSLGRGSQETQYF
>TRBV7-9|TRBJ1-6|.|many
TGTGCCAGCAGCTTTTCGGACATCTTTAATTCACCCCTCCACTTT
CASSFSDIFNSPLHF
>TRBV7-7|TRBJ2-3|.|many
TGTGCTAGCAGCTTAGCCTTTCGAGATACGCAGTATTTT
CASSLAFRDTQYF
>TRBV24-1|TRBJ2-5|TRBD2|many
TGTGCCACCAGTGATTTGAGCAGGGACTACTACCAAGAGACCCAGTACTTC
CATSDLSRDYYQETQYF
>TRBV6-2/TRBV6-3|TRBJ2-1|TRBD1|many
TGTGCCAGCAGAACCTACAGGGGGGAATCCTACAATGAGCAGTTCTTC
CASRTYRGESYNEQFF
>TRBV5-1|TRBJ2-3|.|.
TGCGCCAGCAGCTTGCAGGGCAGGGTTGTACCAGATACGCAGTATTTT
CASSLQGRVVPDTQYF
>TRBV20-1|TRBJ2-3|TRBD2|few
TGCAGTGCTCCCCGGCGGGGGGCTGTAGATACGCAGTATTTT
CSAPRRGAVDTQYF
>TRBV4-2|TRBJ2-5|.|many
TGTGCCAGCAGCCAAGATCCCGGGACTCTAGGAGAGACCCAGTACTTC
CASSQDPGTLGETQYF
>TRBV7-2|TRBJ2-7|TRBD2|many
TGTGCCAGCAGCTTAGTCCCTTTAGCGCGGGGGGGCGAAAACGAGCAGTACTTC
CASSLVPLARGGENEQYF
>TRBV3-1|TRBJ1-1|TRBD1|many
TGTGCCAGCAGCTTCGAAGACAGGGGATACACTGAAGCTTTCTTT
CASSFEDRGYTEAFF